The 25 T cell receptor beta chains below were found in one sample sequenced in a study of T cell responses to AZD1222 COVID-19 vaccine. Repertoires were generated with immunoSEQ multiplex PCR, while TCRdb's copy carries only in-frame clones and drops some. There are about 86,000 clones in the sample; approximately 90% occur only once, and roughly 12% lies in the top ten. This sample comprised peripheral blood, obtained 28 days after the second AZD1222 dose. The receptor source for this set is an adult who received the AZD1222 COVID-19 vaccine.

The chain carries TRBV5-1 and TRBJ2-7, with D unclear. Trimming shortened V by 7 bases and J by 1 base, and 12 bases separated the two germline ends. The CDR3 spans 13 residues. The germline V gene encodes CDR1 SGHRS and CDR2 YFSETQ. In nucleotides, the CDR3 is TGCGCCAGCGGGGTGGGTGGGTCCTACGAGCAGTACTTC. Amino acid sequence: CASGVGGSYEQYF.

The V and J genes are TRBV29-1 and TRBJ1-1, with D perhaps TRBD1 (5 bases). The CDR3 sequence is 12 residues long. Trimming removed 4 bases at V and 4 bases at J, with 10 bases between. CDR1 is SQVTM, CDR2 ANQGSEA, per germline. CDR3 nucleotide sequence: TGCAGCGTTGTTGAAAGGGGCACTGAAGCTTTCTTT. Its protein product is CSVVERGTEAFF.

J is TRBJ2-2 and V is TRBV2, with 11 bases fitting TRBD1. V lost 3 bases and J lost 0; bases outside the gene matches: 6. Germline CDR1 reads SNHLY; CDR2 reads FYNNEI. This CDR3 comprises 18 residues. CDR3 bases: TGTGCCAGCAGTGATGGGACAGGGGGGATTTCGAACACCGGGGAGCTGTTTTTT. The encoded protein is CASSDGTGGISNTGELFF.

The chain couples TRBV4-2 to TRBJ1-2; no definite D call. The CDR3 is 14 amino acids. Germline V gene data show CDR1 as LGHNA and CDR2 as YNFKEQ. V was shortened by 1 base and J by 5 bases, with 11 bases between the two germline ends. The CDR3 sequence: CASSQGAGYYGYTF. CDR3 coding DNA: TGTGCCAGCAGCCAAGGGGCCGGATATTATGGCTACACCTTC.

This CDR3 reads CASSGDDDTIYF. In nucleotides, the CDR3 is TGTGCCAGCAGTGGGGATGATGACACCATATATTTT. J is TRBJ1-3 and V is TRBV28; D gene unclear. V was shortened by 5 bases and J by 8 bases, with 10 bases between the two germline ends. CDR3 length: 12 amino acids. The V gene's germline CDR1 is MDHEN and CDR2 SYDVKM.

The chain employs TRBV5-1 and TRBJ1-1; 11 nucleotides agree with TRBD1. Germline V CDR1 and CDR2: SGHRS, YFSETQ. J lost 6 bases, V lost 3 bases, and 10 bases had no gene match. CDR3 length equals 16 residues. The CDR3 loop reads CASSSTPGQGASEAFF. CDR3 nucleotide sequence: TGCGCCAGCAGCTCAACCCCCGGACAGGGGGCATCTGAAGCTTTCTTT.

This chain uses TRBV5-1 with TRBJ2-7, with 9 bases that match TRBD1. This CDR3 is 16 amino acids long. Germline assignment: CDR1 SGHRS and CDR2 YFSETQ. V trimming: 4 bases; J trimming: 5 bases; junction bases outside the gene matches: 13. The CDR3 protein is CASSTRQQGAANEQYF. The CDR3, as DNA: TGCGCCAGCAGCACAAGGCAACAGGGGGCTGCGAACGAGCAGTACTTC.

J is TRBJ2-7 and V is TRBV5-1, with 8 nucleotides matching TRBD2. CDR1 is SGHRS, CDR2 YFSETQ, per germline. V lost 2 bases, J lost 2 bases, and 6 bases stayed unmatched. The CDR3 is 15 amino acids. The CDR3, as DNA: TGCGCCAGCAGCTTCGGGGAGCGGGGGACCTACGAGCAGTACTTC. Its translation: CASSFGERGTYEQYF.

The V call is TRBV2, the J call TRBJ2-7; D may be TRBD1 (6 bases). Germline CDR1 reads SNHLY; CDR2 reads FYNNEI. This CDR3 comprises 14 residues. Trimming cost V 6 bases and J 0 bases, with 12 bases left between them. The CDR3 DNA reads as TGTGCCAGCAGGTTGGACAGTCCCTCCTACGAGCAGTACTTC. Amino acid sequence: CASRLDSPSYEQYF.

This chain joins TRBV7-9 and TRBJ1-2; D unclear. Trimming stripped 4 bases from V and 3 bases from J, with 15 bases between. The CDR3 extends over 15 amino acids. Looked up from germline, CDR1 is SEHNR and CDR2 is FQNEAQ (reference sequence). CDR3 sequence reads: CASSSGEGTDYGYTF. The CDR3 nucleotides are TGTGCCAGCAGCTCCGGGGAGGGTACGGACTATGGCTACACCTTC.

The CDR3 spells CASSQAGVTDTQYF. Here the CDR3 DNA reads TGTGCCAGCAGCCAAGCCGGAGTCACAGATACGCAGTATTTT. The chain recombines TRBV4-2 with TRBJ2-3; D remains unclear. The CDR3 consists of 14 residues. V was shortened by 1 base and J by 2 bases, with 7 bases between the two germline ends. From germline, CDR1 is LGHNA and CDR2 YNFKEQ.

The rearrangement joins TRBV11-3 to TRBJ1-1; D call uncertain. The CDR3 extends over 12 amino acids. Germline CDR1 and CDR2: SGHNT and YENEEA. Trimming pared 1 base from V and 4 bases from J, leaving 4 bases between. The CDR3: CASSLVGTEAFF. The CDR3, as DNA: TGTGCCAGCAGCTTAGTAGGCACTGAAGCTTTCTTT.

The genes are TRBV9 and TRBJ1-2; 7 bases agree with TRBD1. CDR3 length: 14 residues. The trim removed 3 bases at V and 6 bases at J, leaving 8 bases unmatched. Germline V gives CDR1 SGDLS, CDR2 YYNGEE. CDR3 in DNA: TGTGCCAGCAGCGACAGGGGACAGCTTGATGGCTACACCTTC. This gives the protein CASSDRGQLDGYTF.

The CDR3 here is CASSQDAQGGNTIYF. The CDR3 nucleotides are TGTGCCAGCAGCCAAGATGCACAGGGGGGAAACACCATATATTTT. V and J are TRBV4-2 and TRBJ1-3, with 7 bases fitting TRBD1. Germline V CDR1 and CDR2: LGHNA, YNFKEQ. V trimming: 0 bases; J trimming: 4 bases; junction bases outside the gene matches: 3. This CDR3 comprises 15 residues.

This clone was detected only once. CDR3 DNA: TGTGCCAGCAGTTACAAGGGACAGTCCTACGAGCAGTACTTC. The encoded protein is CASSYKGQSYEQYF. This chain connects TRBV6-2 or TRBV6-3 to TRBJ2-7, with 7 bases aligning to TRBD1. The V gene's germline CDR1 is MNHEY and CDR2 SVGEGT. J lost 1 base, V lost 2 bases, and 2 bases had no gene match. There are 14 residues in the CDR3.

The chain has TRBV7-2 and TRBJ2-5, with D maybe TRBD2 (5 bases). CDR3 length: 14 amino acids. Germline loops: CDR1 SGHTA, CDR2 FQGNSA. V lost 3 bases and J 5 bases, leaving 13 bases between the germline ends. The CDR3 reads CASSFRGEQETQYF. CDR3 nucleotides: TGTGCCAGCAGCTTTCGGGGAGAGCAGGAGACCCAGTACTTC.

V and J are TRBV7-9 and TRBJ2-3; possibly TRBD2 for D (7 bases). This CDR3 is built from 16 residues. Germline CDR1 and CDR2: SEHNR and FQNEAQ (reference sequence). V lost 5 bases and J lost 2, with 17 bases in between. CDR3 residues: CASSAPGGGFTDTQYF. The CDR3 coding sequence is TGTGCCAGCAGCGCCCCTGGCGGGGGCTTCACAGATACGCAGTATTTT.

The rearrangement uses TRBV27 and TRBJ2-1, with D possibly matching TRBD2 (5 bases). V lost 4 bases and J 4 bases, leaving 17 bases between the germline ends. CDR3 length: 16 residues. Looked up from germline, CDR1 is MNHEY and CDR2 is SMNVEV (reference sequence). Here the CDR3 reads CASSSKEAQRYNEQFF. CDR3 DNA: TGTGCCAGCAGTTCTAAGGAGGCCCAGAGATACAATGAGCAGTTCTTC.

The CDR3 DNA is TGTGCCAGTAGTTTGACAGGGCCTTGGGATTCACCCCTCCACTTT. It encodes CASSLTGPWDSPLHF. This chain uses TRBV19 with TRBJ1-6, with TRBD1 matching over 7 bases. The length of the CDR3 is 15 residues. The trim removed 5 bases at V and 8 bases at J, leaving 9 bases unmatched. CDR1 and CDR2 (germline): LNHDA, SQIVND (reference sequence).

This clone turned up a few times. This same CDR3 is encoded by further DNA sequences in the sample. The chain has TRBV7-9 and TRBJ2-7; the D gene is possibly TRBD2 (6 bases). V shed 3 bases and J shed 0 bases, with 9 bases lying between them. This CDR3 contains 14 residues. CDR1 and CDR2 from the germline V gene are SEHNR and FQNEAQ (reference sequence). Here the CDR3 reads CASSLGGLSYEQYF. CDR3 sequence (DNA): TGTGCCAGCAGCTTGGGGGGACTCTCCTACGAGCAGTACTTC.

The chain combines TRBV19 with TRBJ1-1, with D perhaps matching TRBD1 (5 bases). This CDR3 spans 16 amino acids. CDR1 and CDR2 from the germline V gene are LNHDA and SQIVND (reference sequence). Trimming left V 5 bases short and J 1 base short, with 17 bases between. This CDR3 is CASSPWRRGPNTEAFF. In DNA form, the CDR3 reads TGTGCCAGTAGTCCGTGGCGAAGGGGCCCGAACACTGAAGCTTTCTTT.

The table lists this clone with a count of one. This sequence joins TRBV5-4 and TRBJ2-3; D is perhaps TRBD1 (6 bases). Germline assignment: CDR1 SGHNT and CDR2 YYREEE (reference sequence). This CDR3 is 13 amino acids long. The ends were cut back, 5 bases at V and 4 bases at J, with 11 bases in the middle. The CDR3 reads CASRKGDSDTQYF. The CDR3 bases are TGTGCCAGCAGAAAGGGGGATTCAGATACGCAGTATTTT.

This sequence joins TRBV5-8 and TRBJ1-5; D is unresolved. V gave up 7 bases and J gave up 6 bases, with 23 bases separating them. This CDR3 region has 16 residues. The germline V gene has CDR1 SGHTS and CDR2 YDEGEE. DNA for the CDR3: TGTGCCAGCGCCCCCGTAAGCAGCCCCAGCCGTCAGCCCCAGCATTTT. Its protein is CASAPVSSPSRQPQHF.

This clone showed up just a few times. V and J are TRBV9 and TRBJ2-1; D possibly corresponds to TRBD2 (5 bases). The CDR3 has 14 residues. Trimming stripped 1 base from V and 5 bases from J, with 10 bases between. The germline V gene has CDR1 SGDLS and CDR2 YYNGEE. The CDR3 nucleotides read TGTGCCAGCAGCGTAAGATGGGAGAACAATGAGCAGTTCTTC. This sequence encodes CASSVRWENNEQFF.

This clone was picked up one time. This CDR3 is CASSLGRDSGNTIYF. CDR3 nucleotides: TGTGCCAGCAGTTTGGGGCGAGACTCTGGAAACACCATATATTTT. V gene TRBV6-6 combines with J gene TRBJ1-3; D is possibly TRBD1 (5 bases). The germline CDR1 and CDR2 sequences are MNHNY and SVGAGI (reference sequence). The ends were cut back, 4 bases at V and 0 bases at J, with 10 bases in the middle. The CDR3 sequence is 15 residues long.